Listed here are 15 T cell receptor beta chains from one sample, sequenced in a study of blood T cell repertoires in COVID-19. Profiled with immunoSEQ multiplex PCR; TCRdb holds only in-frame clones, not every one. The sample consists of about 81,000 clones, roughly 89% of them appearing once. Material for sequencing was peripheral blood. Receptor source: a woman between 50 and 59 years old in a cohort sampled during active COVID-19.

V usage is TRBV4-1 and J usage is TRBJ1-1; perhaps TRBD1 as D (5 bases). The CDR3 contains 14 residues. Germline CDR1 is MGHRA and CDR2 is YSYEKL. Trimming removed 0 bases from V and 6 bases from J, with 11 bases in between. DNA for the CDR3: TGCGCCAGCAGCCAAGATCGGGGGAGGTCTGAAGCTTTCTTT. This sequence encodes CASSQDRGRSEAFF.

This sequence joins TRBV11-3 and TRBJ2-1, with TRBD2 matching 9 bases. This CDR3 is 15 amino acids long. Germline V gene data show CDR1 as SGHNT and CDR2 as YENEEA. J lost 4 bases, V lost 1 base, and 2 bases had no gene match. CDR3 amino acids: CASSLASGVYNEQFF. The CDR3 DNA is TGTGCCAGCAGCTTAGCTAGCGGGGTATACAATGAGCAGTTCTTC.

This chain links TRBV28 with TRBJ2-5; 7 bases match TRBD1. J was trimmed by 2 bases and V by 7 bases; bases with no gene match: 10. This CDR3 is built from 15 residues. Looked up from germline, CDR1 is MDHEN and CDR2 is SYDVKM. In DNA, the CDR3 is TGTGCCAGCACCTCCTGGGCCAGGGGGCAAGAGACCCAGTACTTC. The encoded protein is CASTSWARGQETQYF. The entire variable domain, with the rest obtained from reference TRBV28 and TRBJ2-5, is as follows: DVKVTQSSRYLVKRTGEKVFLECVQDMDHENMFWYRQDPGLGLRLIYFSYDVKMKEKGDIPEGYSVSREKKERFSLILESASTNQTSMYLCASTSWARGQETQYFGPGTRLLVL.

The chain combines TRBV18 with TRBJ1-3, with D perhaps matching TRBD1 (6 bases). Per germline, CDR1 KGHSH and CDR2 LQKENI. This CDR3 has 15 amino acids. V lost 1 base to trimming and J lost 1 base, with 8 bases between them. The CDR3 here is CASSPQQGSGNTIYF. The CDR3 DNA sequence: TGTGCCAGCTCACCACAACAGGGATCTGGAAACACCATATATTTT.

This sequence joins TRBV3-1 (or the pseudogene TRBV3-2) and TRBJ2-3, with 10 positions matching TRBD2. The CDR3 extends over 17 amino acids. V shed 1 base and J 3 bases; nucleotides not matched to a gene: 7. CDR1 is LGHDT, CDR2 YNNKEL, per germline (reference sequence). CDR3 sequence (DNA): TGTGCCAGCAGCCAAGTAAGCGGGGGGGCCTGGACAGATACGCAGTATTTT. Translation: CASSQVSGGAWTDTQYF.

V gene TRBV5-6 combines with J gene TRBJ2-5; 14 bases line up with TRBD2. J gave up 5 bases and V 4 bases, and 10 bases lay outside the gene matches. Germline loops: CDR1 SGHDT, CDR2 YYEEEE. This CDR3 has 17 residues. CDR3 sequence: CASSRPRLAGGPETQYF. The CDR3 bases are TGTGCCAGCAGCCGCCCGAGACTAGCGGGGGGGCCTGAGACCCAGTACTTC.

This sequence joins TRBV2 and TRBJ2-1, with 7 bases lining up with TRBD2. With 5 bases clipped from V and 4 bases from J, the junction kept 2 bases outside the gene matches. This CDR3 is 13 amino acids long. CDR1 SNHLY and CDR2 FYNNEI come from the germline V gene. CDR3 sequence reads: CASSSSGYNEQFF. The CDR3 region has the DNA TGTGCCAGCAGTTCTAGCGGATACAATGAGCAGTTCTTC.

This clone was seen only once. This chain connects TRBV19 to TRBJ1-3; D gene unclear. The germline V gene has CDR1 LNHDA and CDR2 SQIVND (reference sequence). V lost 3 bases to trimming and J lost 0 bases, with 9 bases between them. The CDR3 spans 15 residues. Here the CDR3 DNA reads TGTGCCAGTAGTATCAGGAGGGTCTCTGGAAACACCATATATTTT. Encoded protein: CASSIRRVSGNTIYF. Filled out from reference TRBV19 and TRBJ1-3, the complete variable domain reads DGGITQSPKYLFRKEGQNVTLSCEQNLNHDAMYWYRQDPGQGLRLIYYSQIVNDFQKGDIAEGYSVSREKKESFPLTVTSAQKNPTAFYLCASSIRRVSGNTIYFGEGSWLTVV.

The chain links TRBV3-1 (or the pseudogene TRBV3-2) to TRBJ2-7, with unresolved D. Between the trimmed V and J ends, which lost 0 bases and 9 bases, there was a span of 12 bases. Per the germline V gene, CDR1 is LGHDT and CDR2 is YNNKEL (reference sequence). The CDR3 runs to 13 residues. Here the CDR3 reads CASSQEPQRGQYF. The CDR3 bases are TGTGCCAGCAGCCAAGAACCCCAACGAGGGCAGTACTTC.

The chain couples TRBV6-5 to TRBJ1-6; 7 nucleotides align to TRBD1. CDR3 length equals 15 residues. V lost 4 bases to trimming and J lost 7 bases; unmatched junction nucleotides: 7. In germline, CDR1 is MNHEY, CDR2 SVGAGI. The CDR3 DNA is TGTGCCAGCAGTTTAACCGGGACAGAAAATTCACCCCTCCACTTT. Protein sequence: CASSLTGTENSPLHF.

The CDR3, as DNA: TGTGCCAGCAGACCCGGACTGACTAATTCACCCCTCCACTTT. Its translation: CASRPGLTNSPLHF. The rearrangement joins TRBV2 to TRBJ1-6; D is ambiguous. Looked up from germline, CDR1 is SNHLY and CDR2 is FYNNEI. This CDR3 comprises 14 residues. V lost 6 bases to trimming and J lost 6 bases, with 12 bases between them. Based on the CDR3 plus reference TRBV2 and TRBJ1-6, the full variable domain is EPEVTQTPSHQVTQMGQEVILRCVPISNHLYFYWYRQILGQKVEFLVSFYNNEISEKSEIFDDQFSVERPDGSNFTLKIRSTKLEDSAMYFCASRPGLTNSPLHFGNGTRLTVT.

The V call is TRBV11-2, the J call TRBJ1-1; 7 positions agree with TRBD1. The CDR3 contains 13 residues. Germline V gives CDR1 SGHAT, CDR2 FQNNGV. Germline trimming cut 8 bases from V and 4 bases from J; bases unmatched to any gene: 7. This chain's CDR3 is CASDREFGTEAFF. The CDR3 DNA is TGTGCCAGCGACAGGGAATTTGGCACTGAAGCTTTCTTT.

The chain has TRBV5-1 and TRBJ1-1; 10 positions match TRBD1. Germline V gene sequence: CDR1 SGHRS, CDR2 YFSETQ. The junction had 7 bases not matched to a gene; V was cut back by 4 bases and J by 1 base. The CDR3 extends over 16 amino acids. This chain's CDR3 is CASSSGQGGGNTEAFF. CDR3 nucleotides: TGCGCCAGCAGCAGTGGACAGGGGGGAGGGAACACTGAAGCTTTCTTT.

The chain is built from TRBV27 and TRBJ2-5, with D perhaps TRBD2 (5 bases). Germline V CDR1 and CDR2: MNHEY, SMNVEV (reference sequence). The CDR3 length is 12 residues. V lost 6 bases to trimming and J lost 7 bases, with 12 bases between them. The CDR3 spells CASRLGSGTQYF. DNA of the CDR3: TGTGCCAGCAGACTAGGGTCGGGGACCCAGTACTTC.

The chain employs TRBV6-5 and TRBJ1-6; TRBD1 agrees at 8 bases. V dropped 6 bases and J dropped 9; count of bases not matched to a gene: 4. The germline CDR1 and CDR2 sequences are MNHEY and SVGAGI. This CDR3 is built from 13 residues. CDR3 in DNA: TGTGCCAGCAGGACGACAGGGGTTTCACCCCTCCACTTT. Translating it yields CASRTTGVSPLHF.